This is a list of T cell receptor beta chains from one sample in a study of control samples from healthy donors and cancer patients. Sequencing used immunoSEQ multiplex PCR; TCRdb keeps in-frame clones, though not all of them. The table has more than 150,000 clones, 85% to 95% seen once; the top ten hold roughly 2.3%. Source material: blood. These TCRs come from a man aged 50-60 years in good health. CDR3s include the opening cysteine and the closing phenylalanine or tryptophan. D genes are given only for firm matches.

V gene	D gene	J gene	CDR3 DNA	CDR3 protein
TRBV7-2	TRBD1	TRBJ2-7	TGTGCCAGCAGCTGGGACAGGCGAAACTACGAGCAGTACTTC	CASSWDRRNYEQYF
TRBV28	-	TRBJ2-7	TGTGCCAGCAGTAGGGTACAGGGATCTTCCCTCAACTTC	CASSRVQGSSLNF
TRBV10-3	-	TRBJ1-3	TGTGCCATCAGAGGGGGTATCTCTGGAAACACCATATATTTT	CAIRGGISGNTIYF
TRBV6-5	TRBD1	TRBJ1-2	TGTGCCAGCAGCTTGGGACAGGGCGACGGCTACACCTTC	CASSLGQGDGYTF
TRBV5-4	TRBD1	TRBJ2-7	TGTGCCAGCAGCTCCGGTGAAGACAGGGGCCTCTACGAGCAGTACTTC	CASSSGEDRGLYEQYF
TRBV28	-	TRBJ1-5	TGTGCCAGCGCCGACGGCGGGCGGCAGCCCCAGCATTTT	CASADGGRQPQHF
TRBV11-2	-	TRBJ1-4	TGTGCCAGCAGCTTAGATCGGGCTGAAAAACTGTTTTTT	CASSLDRAEKLFF
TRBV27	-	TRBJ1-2	TGTGCCAGCAGTTTATCGGGGGGGGTGTATGGCTACACCTTC	CASSLSGGVYGYTF
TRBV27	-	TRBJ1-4	TGTGCCAGCAGGGGGGGGGCGGCAGTTTATAATGAAAAACTGTTTTTT	CASRGGAAVYNEKLFF
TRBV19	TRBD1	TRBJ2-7	TGTGCCAGTAGTATCTCCGGGACAGGGCTGTCCGAGCAGTACTTC	CASSISGTGLSEQYF
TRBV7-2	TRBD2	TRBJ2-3	TGTGCCAGCAGCACACAGGCGGGGGGGTACACAGATACGCAGTATTTT	CASSTQAGGYTDTQYF
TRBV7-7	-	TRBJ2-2	TGTGCTAGCAGCTTAGGGAGGACATTGAACACCGGGGAGCTGTTTTTT	CASSLGRTLNTGELFF
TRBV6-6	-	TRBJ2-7	TGTGCCAGCAGTTTTTGGGACGAGCAGTACTTC	CASSFWDEQYF
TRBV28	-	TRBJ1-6	TGTGCCAGCAGCAGCCCGGGAACCTATAATTCACCCCTCCACTTT	CASSSPGTYNSPLHF
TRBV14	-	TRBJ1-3	TGTGCCAGCAGCCAGGATGGAAACACCATATATTTT	CASSQDGNTIYF
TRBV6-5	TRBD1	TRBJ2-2	TGTGCCACCAAGAGACAGGGGGCTTATACCGGGGAGCTGTTTTTT	CATKRQGAYTGELFF
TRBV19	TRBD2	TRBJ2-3	TGTGCCAGTAGTATCGGGACTAGCCTCCCAGATACGCAGTATTTT	CASSIGTSLPDTQYF